This T cell receptor (beta chain) was obtained from a study of blood T cell repertoires in COVID-19 (TCRdb year 2020). A note on the overall study: The collaborator samples originated in the United States, Italy and Spain and spanned the acute and convalescent phases of COVID-19. The prospective study material was composed of cDNA or gDNA derived from T cells, B-cell-depleted T cells, or PBMCs. The dataset comprised deeply sampled blood TCRbeta repertoires from subjects exposed to, actively infected with, or recovered from COVID-19. The repertoires were made available in a free public database intended to serve as a resource for research on the immune response to SARS-CoV-2. Samples came from the ongoing ImmuneRACE study (first 160 participants) plus 1,254 subjects from 6 global collaborators. A de-identified subject ID, COVID-19 status, age in years and sex were almost always included in the sample metadata. HLA class I and class II types, where available, came from metadata supplied by the sample provider rather than from assay-based typing.

Broader findings and caveats from the paper: How much clinical and demographic metadata was included differed by source and by participant, and the metadata was provided uncurated.

The CDR3 contains 13 residues, cysteine and phenylalanine counted. The sequence is cut down to CDR3 DNA, 39 bases in frame from base 1. V was cut back by 4 bases and J by 5 bases, leaving a gap of 9 bases between them. The germline V gene yields MNHEY for CDR1 and SVGEGT for CDR2. At one collaborating source in Seattle, patients were enrolled during active infection and were followed longitudinally through the course of disease. Collaborating institutions collected whole blood in K2EDTA tubes following their own protocols. For TCRbeta analysis, collaborator samples were shipped as frozen whole blood, as isolated PBMCs, or as DNA extracted from either sample type. Concerning this clone: This receptor's antigen is unknown. Base-call qualities are not available, and no considerably larger clone is one nucleotide away.

The immunoSEQ Assay, a bias-controlled multiplex PCR, was used to amplify TCRbeta CDR3 regions from genomic DNA. Per the original workflow: The number of nucleated cells in each sample was estimated by amplification of reference gene primers within the assay. To quantify the absolute abundance of each unique TCRbeta CDR3 rearrangement, sequence reads were collapsed and filtered. For each sample, productive Simpson clonality was calculated as the square root of Simpson's diversity index over productive rearrangements. Drawn from immuneACCESS, this table holds only the in-frame rearrangements with V and J called that TCRdb kept. Clones are partly lost; checked studies trace under half to an unresolved V gene and leave the rest unexplained. V and J calls plus clone size are reproduced from that table; the DNA served to infer D and trimming. Within this sample are about 230,000 clones, with 65% to 90% of them counted one time only. 4.5% to 5.5% of the sample goes to the ten largest clones.

The sequenced sample was peripheral blood. The V and J segments used are TRBV6-2 or TRBV6-3 and TRBJ2-1; the D gene is perhaps TRBD2, on 6 matching bases. The TCR comes from a man aged 45-65 years with COVID-19, enrolled during active disease. The CDR3 sequence is CASSLGLDNEQFF. The base sequence is TGTGCCAGCAGTTTGGGACTGGACAATGAGCAGTTCTTC.